The 24 T cell receptor beta chains reported below all come from one sample, sequenced in a study of T cell changes during pregnancy in multiple sclerosis. TCRdb keeps only in-frame clones here, not all; method: immunoSEQ multiplex PCR. The sample has some 60,000 clones, more than 75% seen once. Sequencing was performed on peripheral blood, taken in the first trimester of pregnancy. These receptors all come from a female donor in good health, enrolled as a control in a pregnancy study.

The chain's CDR3 is CASSLDRGTEAFF. CDR3 DNA: TGCGCCAGCAGCCTCGATCGGGGGACTGAAGCTTTCTTT. V usage is TRBV5-1 and J usage is TRBJ1-1; TRBD1 is a possible D gene (5 bases). V was shortened by 4 bases and J by 5 bases, with 12 bases between the two germline ends. Germline-derived CDR1 and CDR2 are SGHRS and YFSETQ. The CDR3 is made up of 13 amino acids.

The V and J genes are TRBV15 and TRBJ1-2; possibly TRBD1 for D (6 bases). The CDR3 loop spans 16 amino acids. The V gene's germline CDR1 is LNHNV and CDR2 YYDKDF (reference sequence). V was clipped by 2 bases and J by 4 bases, with 17 bases between them. CDR3 DNA: TGTGCCACCAGCAGACGACGGGACATACAGGTCTATGGCTACACCTTC. Protein: CATSRRRDIQVYGYTF.

This rearrangement joins TRBV6-1 to TRBJ1-2; D is undetermined. This CDR3 is 13 amino acids long. Trimming cost V 1 base and J 3 bases, with 6 bases left between them. Germline V gene lookup returns CDR1 MNHNS and CDR2 SASEGT. CDR3 bases: TGTGCCAGCAGTGAAGTAGTGCACTATGGCTACACCTTC. Its translation: CASSEVVHYGYTF.

CDR3 sequence (DNA): TGTGCCAGCAGAACCCAACTAGAAAGTGAGCAGTTCTTC. This encodes CASRTQLESEQFF. The V call is TRBV7-6, the J call TRBJ2-1; a weak D match, TRBD2 (5 bases). The V end was cut by 6 bases, the J end by 9 bases, with 15 bases between. Germline V gene lookup returns CDR1 SGHVS and CDR2 FNYEAQ. The CDR3 spans 13 residues.

The DNA for the CDR3 is TGTGCCAGCAGGCTCGACAGGGGCCTCTATAATTCACCCCTCCACTTT. Protein: CASRLDRGLYNSPLHF. This chain connects TRBV2 to TRBJ1-6; TRBD1 matches at 8 bases. This CDR3 has 16 residues. Germline CDR1 SNHLY, CDR2 FYNNEI. V trimming: 6 bases; J trimming: 3 bases; junction bases outside the gene matches: 7.

V and J are TRBV5-4 and TRBJ2-1, with TRBD2 as a possible D gene (6 bases). The CDR3 extends over 16 amino acids. V shed 4 bases and J shed 10 bases, with 24 bases lying between them. CDR1 and CDR2 from the germline V gene are SGHNT and YYREEE (reference sequence). CDR3 amino acids: CASSLTPASGVGEQFF. The CDR3 DNA follows: TGTGCCAGCAGCCTGACGCCGGCTTCGGGGGTTGGGGAGCAGTTCTTC.

V gene TRBV28 combines with J gene TRBJ2-1; D is perhaps TRBD2 (6 bases). The V gene lost 6 bases and the J gene lost 4 bases, with 19 bases spanning the gap. The CDR3 has 16 amino acids. From germline, CDR1 is MDHEN and CDR2 SYDVKM. CDR3 loop: CASSPPGSGLYNEQFF. The CDR3 nucleotides are TGTGCCAGCAGCCCTCCCGGGAGCGGGCTTTACAATGAGCAGTTCTTC.

The rearrangement links TRBV2 to TRBJ2-7; the D is unclear. V lost 1 base and J lost 6, with 7 bases in between. CDR3 length: 12 amino acids. The V gene's germline CDR1 is SNHLY and CDR2 FYNNEI. This chain's CDR3 is CASSEVPFEQYF. Written as DNA, the CDR3 is TGTGCCAGCAGTGAAGTTCCGTTCGAGCAGTACTTC.

This clone appeared a single time. The chain carries TRBV19 and TRBJ1-5; no clear D gene. V dropped 6 bases and J dropped 3 bases, with 18 bases sitting between them. Germline CDR1 is LNHDA and CDR2 is SQIVND (reference sequence). CDR3 size: 16 residues. The CDR3 region has the DNA TGTGCCAGTAGCAGTCGGTTTCGGGGAGACAATCAGCCCCAGCATTTT. This sequence encodes CASSSRFRGDNQPQHF.

This chain connects TRBV5-1 to TRBJ2-5, with TRBD1 as a possible D gene (6 bases). The germline CDR1 and CDR2 sequences are SGHRS and YFSETQ. V was cut by 1 base and J by 4 bases, with 11 bases left in between. The CDR3 contains 14 residues. This CDR3 reads CASSLNTGLETQYF. The CDR3 bases are TGCGCCAGCAGCTTGAACACAGGGCTAGAGACCCAGTACTTC.

The chain employs TRBV4-2 and TRBJ2-1, with 13 bases matching TRBD2. CDR1 LGHNA and CDR2 YNFKEQ come from the germline V gene. CDR3 length: 19 amino acids. V was pared by 4 bases and J by 0 bases, with 9 bases of the junction left unmatched. The CDR3 DNA sequence: TGTGCCAGCAGCCCCCGGACTAGCGGGGGCCAATCCTCCTACAATGAGCAGTTCTTC. Amino acids: CASSPRTSGGQSSYNEQFF.

The chain employs TRBV29-1 and TRBJ2-4; D is possibly TRBD1 (6 bases). The CDR3 runs to 13 residues. V shed 7 bases and J shed 0 bases, with 10 bases lying between them. The germline gives CDR1 SQVTM, CDR2 ANQGSEA. This CDR3 reads CSAGQSAKNIQYF. In DNA, the CDR3 is TGCAGCGCAGGACAGTCAGCCAAAAACATTCAGTACTTC.

The CDR3 protein is CASSINTGTDSPLHF. The CDR3 nucleotides read TGTGCCAGCAGTATCAATACAGGGACGGATTCACCCCTCCACTTT. The chain carries TRBV6-5 and TRBJ1-6; D might be TRBD1 (6 bases). Trimming pared 5 bases from V and 8 bases from J, leaving 16 bases between. From germline, CDR1 is MNHEY and CDR2 SVGAGI. The CDR3 extends over 15 amino acids.

The J gene is TRBJ1-4, the V gene TRBV28; TRBD1 matches at 7 bases. The CDR3 sequence is 15 residues long. Germline-derived CDR1 and CDR2 are MDHEN and SYDVKM. V gave up 1 base and J gave up 7 bases; unmatched junction bases: 6. As DNA, the CDR3 is TGTGCCAGCAGTTTATACGAGACAGGGAGTGAAAAACTGTTTTTT. This encodes CASSLYETGSEKLFF.

The chain carries TRBV27 and TRBJ1-6; 9 nucleotides agree with TRBD1. Losses at the gene ends were 5 bases for V and 9 bases for J; bases not matched to a gene: 5. The length of the CDR3 is 14 residues. Per germline, CDR1 MNHEY and CDR2 SMNVEV (reference sequence). The CDR3 sequence: CASSAGTGTSPLHF. CDR3 nucleotide sequence: TGTGCCAGCAGTGCGGGGACAGGGACTTCACCCCTCCACTTT.

The rearrangement uses TRBV28 and TRBJ2-3; 8 bases agree with TRBD2. The trim removed 7 bases at V and 5 bases at J, leaving 11 bases unmatched. There are 15 residues in the CDR3. Germline CDR1 MDHEN, CDR2 SYDVKM. This CDR3 is CASNESGRREDTQYF. CDR3 nucleotides: TGTGCCAGCAACGAAAGCGGGAGAAGGGAAGATACGCAGTATTTT. Based on the CDR3 plus reference TRBV28 and TRBJ2-3, the full variable domain is DVKVTQSSRYLVKRTGEKVFLECVQDMDHENMFWYRQDPGLGLRLIYFSYDVKMKEKGDIPEGYSVSREKKERFSLILESASTNQTSMYLCASNESGRREDTQYFGPGTRLTVL.

This chain connects TRBV25-1 to TRBJ1-2; 9 bases are shared with TRBD1. Germline V gene data show CDR1 as MGHDK and CDR2 as SYGVNS. V shed 10 bases and J 8 bases; nucleotides not matched to a gene: 8. The CDR3 has 12 amino acids. The CDR3 region has the DNA TGTGCCACCGTACAGGGGGCGAAGGGCTACACCTTC. Encoded protein: CATVQGAKGYTF.

The chain is built from TRBV7-9 and TRBJ1-5; a possible D gene is TRBD1 (6 bases). This CDR3 has 15 residues. Germline assignment: CDR1 SEHNR and CDR2 FQNEAQ (reference sequence). V was cut by 5 bases and J by 4 bases, with 15 bases left in between. In nucleotides, the CDR3 is TGTGCCAGCAGCCCCGTGGGGGCTGGAAATCAGCCCCAGCATTTT. Encoded protein: CASSPVGAGNQPQHF.

V and J are TRBV7-3 and TRBJ2-1; TRBD1 matches 10 bases. The CDR3 loop spans 16 amino acids. Trimming removed 4 bases from V and 4 bases from J; junction bases left unmatched: 7. Germline V gene lookup returns CDR1 SGHTA and CDR2 FQGTGA. CDR3 sequence: CASSSPGQGVYNEQFF. CDR3 bases: TGTGCCAGCAGCTCCCCCGGACAGGGGGTTTACAATGAGCAGTTCTTC. Full variable domain (rest looked up from reference TRBV7-3 and TRBJ2-1): GAGVSQTPSNKVTEKGKYVELRCDPISGHTALYWYRQSLGQGPEFLIYFQGTGAADDSGLPNDRFFAVRPEGSVSTLKIQRTERGDSAVYLCASSSPGQGVYNEQFFGPGTRLTVL.

V and J are TRBV7-8 and TRBJ2-1; 11 positions agree with TRBD2. Germline V gene sequence: CDR1 SGHVS, CDR2 FQNEAQ. The length of the CDR3 is 15 residues. The J segment lost 3 bases and the V segment lost 5 bases, leaving 3 bases of the junction unmatched. The CDR3 DNA follows: TGTGCCAGCAGCCTGGGACTAGCGGACTACAATGAGCAGTTCTTC. Protein: CASSLGLADYNEQFF.

This clone was observed a single time. The rearrangement uses TRBV6-4 and TRBJ2-1, with 10 bases that match TRBD2. The CDR3 is 17 residues long. Looked up from germline, CDR1 is MRHNA and CDR2 is SNTAGT. The V and J ends lost 5 bases and 1 base, in that order; junction bases with no gene match: 8. The CDR3 is CASSFHSGRNSYNEQFF. CDR3 nucleotide sequence: TGTGCCAGCAGTTTTCATAGCGGGAGGAATTCCTACAATGAGCAGTTCTTC.

The chain combines TRBV9 with TRBJ1-1; weak D call: TRBD1 (6 bases). Germline V gene lookup returns CDR1 SGDLS and CDR2 YYNGEE. This CDR3 is 15 amino acids long. Trimming removed 4 bases at V and 1 base at J, with 14 bases between. CDR3 sequence reads: CASSRAGGTNTEAFF. CDR3 DNA: TGTGCCAGCAGCCGGGCGGGGGGCACGAACACTGAAGCTTTCTTT.

The chain is built from TRBV6-5 and TRBJ1-2; no firm D call. The CDR3 is made up of 16 amino acids. The ends were cut back, 0 bases at V and 4 bases at J, with 15 bases in the middle. The germline V gene encodes CDR1 MNHEY and CDR2 SVGAGI. The CDR3 protein is CASSYSELEDAYGYTF. The CDR3, as DNA: TGTGCCAGCAGTTACTCGGAGCTCGAGGATGCCTATGGCTACACCTTC.

This clone was seen once. The chain employs TRBV10-3 and TRBJ2-7, with 7 nucleotides matching TRBD1. Trimming took 6 bases from V and 3 from J; bases not matched to a gene: 5. The CDR3 covers 13 residues. Germline assignment: CDR1 ENHRY and CDR2 SYGVKD. The CDR3 sequence: CAIRETGLYEQYF. Here the CDR3 DNA reads TGTGCCATCAGGGAGACAGGGCTCTACGAGCAGTACTTC.